What follows are 24 T cell receptor beta chains derived from one specimen sequenced in a study of blood T cell repertoires in COVID-19 (dated by TCRdb to about 2020). Library generation was performed with the immunoSEQ multiplex PCR assay. The table comes from immuneACCESS by way of TCRdb, which keeps in-frame sequences with V and J called. Part of the clones is missing from these tables; in studies checked, under half for an unresolved V gene and the rest for unknown reasons. This sample gives nearly 90,000 clones in total; about nine tenths of them show up just once. Together, the top ten hold over 6.5% of the sample. Sequencing used peripheral blood. The receptors derive from a young man with COVID-19, enrolled during active disease.

As DNA, the CDR3 is TGCGCCAGCAGCTTGGAAGGACAGGGAAACAGCTACGAGCAGTACTTC. This gives the protein CASSLEGQGNSYEQYF. The chain employs TRBV5-1 and TRBJ2-7, with 8 nucleotides matching TRBD1. From germline, CDR1 is SGHRS and CDR2 YFSETQ. The V segment lost 0 bases and the J segment 3 bases; nucleotides outside the gene matches: 8. The CDR3 runs to 16 residues. The variable domain in full, completed from reference TRBV5-1 and TRBJ2-7, reads KAGVTQTPRYLIKTRGQQVTLSCSPISGHRSVSWYQQTPGQGLQFLFEYFSETQRNKGNFPGRFSGRQFSNSRSEMNVSTLELGDSALYLCASSLEGQGNSYEQYFGPGTRLTVT.

V and J are TRBV9 and TRBJ2-1; D is unclear. CDR3 length: 13 amino acids. Germline V gene sequence: CDR1 SGDLS, CDR2 YYNGEE. Between the trimmed V and J ends, which lost 4 bases and 5 bases, there was a span of 10 bases. CDR3 protein: CASSTRLDNEQFF. The CDR3 region has the DNA TGTGCCAGCAGCACCCGACTTGACAATGAGCAGTTCTTC.

V gene TRBV5-1 combines with J gene TRBJ1-1; the D is unclear. The CDR3 loop spans 14 amino acids. V lost 1 base and J lost 0, with 7 bases in between. Germline loops: CDR1 SGHRS, CDR2 YFSETQ. CDR3 DNA: TGCGCCAGCAGCTTGAATTCTATGAACACTGAAGCTTTCTTT. Translating gives CASSLNSMNTEAFF.

The V call is TRBV18, the J call TRBJ2-5, with 11 bases aligning to TRBD2. The CDR3 runs 15 residues. Per the germline V gene, CDR1 is KGHSH and CDR2 is LQKENI. The V gene end was trimmed by 4 bases and the J gene end by 12 bases; junction bases not matched to a gene: 13. As DNA, the CDR3 is TGTGCCAGCTCACGCCCGTGGACTAGCGGGCCCGCAAAGTACTTC. This sequence encodes CASSRPWTSGPAKYF.

The V gene is TRBV19, the J gene TRBJ1-1; no reliable D call. This CDR3 spans 16 amino acids. Germline CDR1 and CDR2: LNHDA and SQIVND (reference sequence). V dropped 0 bases and J dropped 0 bases, with 11 bases sitting between them. The DNA of the CDR3 is TGTGCCAGTAGTATAGAAGGAAGTAGCTTGAACACTGAAGCTTTCTTT. Translation: CASSIEGSSLNTEAFF.

The V gene is TRBV27, the J gene TRBJ1-5; D not certain. CDR1 and CDR2 from the germline V gene are MNHEY and SMNVEV (reference sequence). V was pared by 2 bases and J by 11 bases, with 13 bases between. There are 13 residues in the CDR3. CDR3: CASSLDGIGAQHF. In nucleotides, the CDR3 is TGTGCCAGCAGTTTAGACGGGATTGGGGCCCAGCATTTT.

V and J are TRBV2 and TRBJ1-1; TRBD1 is a possible D gene (6 bases). V was cut by 3 bases and J by 8 bases, with 16 bases left in between. The CDR3 is 14 amino acids. The germline V gene has CDR1 SNHLY and CDR2 FYNNEI. CDR3 nucleotide sequence: TGTGCCAGCAGTGAGGTTTCAGGGGAGTTCGAAGCTTTCTTT. Amino acid sequence: CASSEVSGEFEAFF.

This chain links TRBV27 with TRBJ1-5; the D gene is possibly TRBD1 (5 bases). Germline V gene data show CDR1 as MNHEY and CDR2 as SMNVEV (reference sequence). CDR3 length equals 14 residues. Trimming took 4 bases from V and 4 from J, leaving 11 bases between them. This chain's CDR3 is CASSSTVTNQPQHF. CDR3 coding DNA: TGTGCCAGCAGTTCGACAGTTACGAATCAGCCCCAGCATTTT.

V gene TRBV6-5 combines with J gene TRBJ2-5, with 7 bases aligning to TRBD2. The CDR3 totals 15 residues. V shed 2 bases, J shed 0 bases, and the junction held 3 bases outside the gene matches. Germline loops: CDR1 MNHEY, CDR2 SVGAGI. CDR3 loop: CASSYGGLNQETQYF. As DNA, the CDR3 is TGTGCCAGCAGTTACGGGGGACTAAACCAAGAGACCCAGTACTTC.

V and J are TRBV3-1 (or the pseudogene TRBV3-2) and TRBJ2-3; unclear D gene. The V gene lost 0 bases and the J gene lost 0 bases, with 13 bases spanning the gap. The germline V gene encodes CDR1 LGHDT and CDR2 YNNKEL (reference sequence). This CDR3 has 17 amino acids. Here the CDR3 DNA reads TGTGCCAGCAGCCAAGATCGCGGTCCATCTAGCACAGATACGCAGTATTTT. It yields the protein CASSQDRGPSSTDTQYF.

In this sample, this clone turned up once. The chain uses TRBV24-1 and TRBJ2-1; weak D call: TRBD1 (7 bases). The V gene lost 5 bases and the J gene lost 3 bases, with 10 bases spanning the gap. CDR1 KGHDR and CDR2 SFDVKD come from the germline V gene. There are 14 residues in the CDR3. The CDR3 is CATSGRDSYNEQFF. DNA of the CDR3: TGTGCCACCAGTGGGCGGGACAGCTACAATGAGCAGTTCTTC.

The V and J genes are TRBV24-1 and TRBJ2-2, with D tentatively TRBD2 (5 bases). In germline, CDR1 is KGHDR, CDR2 SFDVKD. The CDR3 runs 14 residues. Trimming shortened V by 3 bases and J by 5 bases, and 9 bases separated the two germline ends. CDR3 sequence reads: CATSDERETGELFF. The CDR3 coding sequence is TGTGCCACCAGTGATGAGAGGGAAACCGGGGAGCTGTTTTTT.

In its sample, this clone was seen once. The chain carries TRBV13 and TRBJ1-2, with D perhaps TRBD1 (5 bases). In germline, CDR1 is PRHDT, CDR2 FYEKMQ (reference sequence). The CDR3 sequence is 13 residues long. Trimming removed 8 bases at V and 4 bases at J, with 14 bases between. The CDR3 protein is CASGDRGGYGYTF. The CDR3, as DNA: TGTGCCAGCGGCGACCGGGGGGGCTATGGCTACACCTTC.

The CDR3 coding sequence is TGTGCCAGCAGTTACTGGGCAGGGAAAGAGACCCAGTACTTC. This codes for CASSYWAGKETQYF. The chain uses TRBV6-6 and TRBJ2-5; D might be TRBD1 (5 bases). Germline CDR1 and CDR2: MNHNY and SVGAGI (reference sequence). The CDR3 length is 14 residues. V lost 1 base to trimming and J lost 3 bases, with 9 bases between them.

CDR3 protein: CASSQGLDREAFF. The DNA of the CDR3 is TGTGCCAGCAGCCAGGGATTGGACAGGGAAGCTTTCTTT. The rearrangement links TRBV3-1 (or the pseudogene TRBV3-2) to TRBJ1-1; 7 bases line up with TRBD1. The length of the CDR3 is 13 residues. V shed 3 bases and J 8 bases; nucleotides not matched to a gene: 6. Germline CDR1 reads LGHDT; CDR2 reads YNNKEL (reference sequence).

To note about this clone: A junction end diverges from the germline sequence, so it may reflect a read error. The chain combines TRBV2 with TRBJ1-4; D unclear. The CDR3 is made up of 15 amino acids. Germline CDR1 SNHLY, CDR2 FYNNEI. The CDR3 sequence is CASSEEGATNEKLLF. The CDR3 nucleotides read TGTGCCAGCAGTGAGGAGGGAGCAACTAATGAAAAACTGCTTTTT. The whole variable domain, remainder taken from reference TRBV2 and TRBJ1-4, is EPEVTQTPSHQVTQMGQEVILRCVPISNHLYFYWYRQILGQKVEFLVSFYNNEISEKSEIFDDQFSVERPDGSNFTLKIRSTKLEDSAMYFCASSEEGATNEKLLFGSGTQLSVL.

The J gene is TRBJ2-1, the V gene TRBV27; 7 bases match TRBD2. The CDR3 totals 15 residues. V lost 6 bases and J lost 8; bases outside the gene matches: 13. CDR1 and CDR2 (germline): MNHEY, SMNVEV (reference sequence). As DNA, the CDR3 is TGTGCCAGCAGGCCGGCAGGGAGGGATACCGATGAGCAGTTCTTC. Translation gives CASRPAGRDTDEQFF.

V usage is TRBV28 and J usage is TRBJ2-1; 8 bases are shared with TRBD2. Germline trimming cut 6 bases from V and 15 bases from J; bases unmatched to any gene: 7. Germline V CDR1 and CDR2: MDHEN, SYDVKM. The length of the CDR3 is 11 residues. This CDR3 reads CASRWAGGWFF. Written as DNA, the CDR3 is TGTGCCAGCAGGTGGGCGGGAGGTTGGTTCTTC.

This chain connects TRBV6-2 or TRBV6-3 to TRBJ1-1; D gene uncertain. Germline-derived CDR1 and CDR2 are MNHEY and SVGEGT. The CDR3 loop spans 14 amino acids. V gave up 4 bases and J gave up 5 bases, with 14 bases separating them. The CDR3 is CASSLRAGGTEAFF. The DNA of the CDR3 is TGTGCCAGCAGTTTAAGGGCGGGTGGAACTGAAGCTTTCTTT.

This clone was detected once. The junction departs from the called germline gene at one end, perhaps through a read error. The rearrangement uses TRBV5-4 and TRBJ2-2; 7 nucleotides align to TRBD2. The CDR3 consists of 14 residues. Germline CDR1 is SGHNT and CDR2 is YYREEE (reference sequence). CDR3 nucleotides: TGTGCCAGCAGCCTAGGGACTACATACCGGGGAGCTCTTTTT. Protein product: CASSLGTTYRGALF.

This clone appeared once. The V gene is TRBV29-1, the J gene TRBJ1-2; D possibly corresponds to TRBD1 (6 bases). The CDR3 spans 15 residues. CDR1 SQVTM and CDR2 ANQGSEA come from the germline V gene. V lost 7 bases and J lost 4, with 22 bases in between. The CDR3 sequence: CSARGWQGRSYGYTF. DNA for the CDR3: TGCAGCGCCCGCGGATGGCAGGGGCGAAGCTATGGCTACACCTTC. Variable domain in full (rest from reference TRBV29-1 and TRBJ1-2): SAVISQKPSRDICQRGTSLTIQCQVDSQVTMMFWYRQQPGQSLTLIATANQGSEATYESGFVIDKFPISRPNLTFSTLTVSNMSPEDSSIYLCSARGWQGRSYGYTFGSGTRLTVV.

The J gene is TRBJ1-5, the V gene TRBV19, with 8 nucleotides matching TRBD1. The CDR3 sequence is 15 residues long. The V segment lost 5 bases and the J segment 4 bases; nucleotides outside the gene matches: 7. Germline V CDR1 and CDR2: LNHDA, SQIVND (reference sequence). CDR3 sequence reads: CASSGGRTGNQPQHF. The CDR3 nucleotides read TGTGCCAGTAGTGGGGGTCGGACAGGGAATCAGCCCCAGCATTTT.

The chain is built from TRBV5-1 and TRBJ2-4; weak D call: TRBD1 (6 bases). The CDR3 is made up of 14 amino acids. V was shortened by 0 bases and J by 6 bases, with 10 bases between the two germline ends. Germline CDR1 SGHRS, CDR2 YFSETQ. Here the CDR3 reads CASSLGTEANIQYF. CDR3 DNA: TGCGCCAGCAGCTTGGGGACAGAAGCAAACATTCAGTACTTC.

The J gene is TRBJ1-5, the V gene TRBV7-8, with 8 nucleotides matching TRBD1. V was clipped by 1 base and J by 5 bases; unmatched bases: 1. CDR3 size: 14 residues. Germline CDR1 and CDR2: SGHVS and FQNEAQ. The DNA for the CDR3 is TGTGCCAGCAGCTTAGTGACAGGGGATCAGCCCCAGCATTTT. Encoded protein: CASSLVTGDQPQHF.